The 19 T cell receptor beta chains given below trace back to one sample, sequenced in a study of T cell repertoires in ileal Crohn's disease. Time point: inflamed ileum from the surgical specimen. Some clones are missing from TCRdb's copy, which holds only in-frame ones; the method was immunoSEQ multiplex PCR. The data contain 12,000 to 15,000 clones, roughly 80% of them seen just once; the ten biggest clones take up about 15%. The sample comprised ileal tissue. These receptors originate from an adult with Crohn's disease.

V gene TRBV11-2 combines with J gene TRBJ2-7, with 7 bases identical to TRBD2. The CDR3 contains 14 residues. Germline CDR1 and CDR2: SGHAT and FQNNGV. The ends lost 1 base at V and 0 bases at J; junction bases unmatched: 0. CDR3 DNA sequence: TGTGCCAGCAGCTTAGGCGGGGGCTCCTACGAGCAGTACTTC. Translating it yields CASSLGGGSYEQYF.

V gene TRBV30 combines with J gene TRBJ2-1, with D possibly being TRBD1 or TRBD2 (6 bases each). Trimming cost V 4 bases and J 10 bases, with 23 bases left between them. CDR1 is GTSNPN, CDR2 SVGIG, per germline (reference sequence). This CDR3 has 15 amino acids. The CDR3: CAWTNLGSGAREQFF. The CDR3 DNA follows: TGTGCCTGGACCAATCTGGGTTCGGGGGCGCGGGAGCAGTTCTTC.

This clone was counted only a few times. The chain is built from TRBV6-5 and TRBJ1-5; D might be TRBD1 (5 bases). The V and J ends lost 6 bases and 5 bases respectively, with 14 bases between them. The CDR3 is 14 amino acids. Per the germline V gene, CDR1 is MNHEY and CDR2 is SVGAGI. The CDR3 is CASSKSRGDQPQHF. CDR3 DNA sequence: TGTGCCAGCAGCAAATCGCGGGGGGATCAGCCCCAGCATTTT.

The rearrangement links TRBV5-1 to TRBJ2-5; D is unresolved. The CDR3 runs to 14 residues. Trimming shortened V by 0 bases and J by 3 bases, and 9 bases separated the two germline ends. In germline, CDR1 is SGHRS, CDR2 YFSETQ. CDR3 residues: CASSLGQLKETQYF. CDR3 DNA: TGCGCCAGCAGCTTGGGCCAGCTAAAAGAGACCCAGTACTTC. Supplemented by reference TRBV5-1 and TRBJ2-5, the full variable domain reads KAGVTQTPRYLIKTRGQQVTLSCSPISGHRSVSWYQQTPGQGLQFLFEYFSETQRNKGNFPGRFSGRQFSNSRSEMNVSTLELGDSALYLCASSLGQLKETQYFGPGTRLLVL.

V usage is TRBV5-1 and J usage is TRBJ1-4; D may be TRBD1 (5 bases). CDR3 length: 15 residues. V was shortened by 1 base and J by 6 bases, with 13 bases between the two germline ends. CDR1 and CDR2 (germline): SGHRS, YFSETQ. This CDR3 reads CASSLYGDGDEKLFF. The CDR3 DNA follows: TGCGCCAGCAGCTTGTATGGGGACGGAGATGAAAAACTGTTTTTT.

V is TRBV19 and J is TRBJ1-1, with a tentative D call TRBD1 (6 bases). The germline V and J ends were trimmed by 4 bases and 11 bases, with 23 bases remaining between them. The CDR3 sequence is 15 residues long. CDR1 and CDR2 (germline): LNHDA, SQIVND (reference sequence). CDR3 protein: CASSTRQVYYWRAFF. The CDR3 bases are TGTGCCAGTAGTACGCGACAGGTCTACTATTGGCGGGCTTTCTTT.

Comment on this clone: An end of the junction does not agree with germline; a read error may underlie this. The J gene is TRBJ2-7, the V gene TRBV7-3, with 9 bases matching TRBD1. The CDR3 length is 16 residues. Germline values: CDR1 SGHTA, CDR2 FQGTGA. CDR3 amino acids: CASSASGTGSSYEQYF. The DNA of the CDR3 is TGCGCCAGCAGCGCATCCGGGACAGGGTCGTCCTACGAGCAGTACTTC. The whole variable domain, filled in from reference TRBV7-3 and TRBJ2-7, reads GAGVSQTPSNKVTEKGKYVELRCDPISGHTALYWYRQSLGQGPEFLIYFQGTGAADDSGLPNDRFFAVRPEGSVSTLKIQRTERGDSAVYLCASSASGTGSSYEQYFGPGTRLTVT.

V is TRBV6-5 and J is TRBJ1-1, with D perhaps TRBD1 (6 bases). Germline V CDR1 and CDR2: MNHEY, SVGAGI. Trimming took off 4 bases at V and 0 bases at J, with 15 bases between the two ends. CDR3 length: 16 amino acids. The CDR3 region has the DNA TGTGCCAGCAGTTCCCAGACAGGAATAATGAACACTGAAGCTTTCTTT. It codes for CASSSQTGIMNTEAFF.

The chain combines TRBV25-1 with TRBJ1-2; no definite D call. V was pared by 7 bases and J by 8 bases, with 14 bases between. The CDR3 runs 12 residues. Germline CDR1 MGHDK, CDR2 SYGVNS. CDR3 bases: TGTGCCAGCAACGGGCCCCGGGAGGGCTACACCTTC. This encodes CASNGPREGYTF.

The chain joins TRBV30 to TRBJ2-7; TRBD1 agrees at 10 bases. This CDR3 has 13 residues. With 4 bases clipped from V and 4 bases from J, the junction kept 4 bases outside the gene matches. Germline CDR1 GTSNPN, CDR2 SVGIG (reference sequence). CDR3 in DNA: TGTGCCTGGAAGGACAGGGGGATATACGAGCAGTACTTC. Translated, it gives CAWKDRGIYEQYF.

The V gene is TRBV6-4, the J gene TRBJ2-2; unclear D gene. Looked up from germline, CDR1 is MRHNA and CDR2 is SNTAGT. CDR3 length: 13 residues. V gave up 2 bases and J gave up 1 base, with 2 bases separating them. The CDR3 sequence: CASSDGNTGELFF. The CDR3 DNA reads TGTGCCAGCAGTGACGGGAACACCGGGGAGCTGTTTTTT.

This chain connects TRBV2 to TRBJ2-2, with D possibly being TRBD1 (7 bases). Germline CDR1 and CDR2: SNHLY and FYNNEI. Trimming pared 6 bases from V and 3 bases from J, leaving 14 bases between. The CDR3 consists of 15 residues. CDR3 protein: CASSLQGEDTGELFF. The CDR3, as DNA: TGTGCCAGCAGCCTGCAGGGGGAGGACACCGGGGAGCTGTTTTTT.

The count of this clone is one. The genes are TRBV4-2 and TRBJ1-5, with 11 bases matching TRBD1. The V gene end was trimmed by 1 base and the J gene end by 6 bases; junction bases not matched to a gene: 2. Looked up from germline, CDR1 is LGHNA and CDR2 is YNFKEQ. The CDR3 extends over 15 amino acids. The CDR3 DNA follows: TGTGCCAGCAGCCAAGGGGGGACAGGGGGTCAGCCCCAGCATTTT. Its translation is CASSQGGTGGQPQHF.

This sequence joins TRBV2 and TRBJ1-4; no reliable D call. Trimming pared 4 bases from V and 3 bases from J, leaving 9 bases between. The germline V gene has CDR1 SNHLY and CDR2 FYNNEI. This CDR3 region has 14 residues. The CDR3 protein is CASSGAAANEKLFF. CDR3 coding DNA: TGTGCCAGCAGTGGGGCAGCCGCTAATGAAAAACTGTTTTTT.

CDR3: CASQGDRYYGYTF. CDR3 bases: TGTGCCTCCCAGGGGGACAGGTACTATGGCTACACCTTC. The chain links TRBV30 to TRBJ1-2; TRBD1 matches 8 bases. Germline CDR1 GTSNPN, CDR2 SVGIG (reference sequence). CDR3 size: 13 residues. V lost 7 bases, J lost 3 bases, and 7 bases stayed unmatched.

The V gene is TRBV9, the J gene TRBJ2-7; 7 bases match TRBD1. With 4 bases clipped from V and 3 bases from J, the junction kept 4 bases outside the gene matches. There are 13 residues in the CDR3. Per the germline V gene, CDR1 is SGDLS and CDR2 is YYNGEE. CDR3 in DNA: TGTGCCAGCAGCACTAGGGACAGCTACGAGCAGTACTTC. Residues: CASSTRDSYEQYF.

This chain uses TRBV4-2 with TRBJ1-1; TRBD1 might be the D (6 bases). The germline V gene has CDR1 LGHNA and CDR2 YNFKEQ. Trimming pared 2 bases from V and 6 bases from J, leaving 25 bases between. CDR3 length: 18 amino acids. CDR3 coding DNA: TGTGCCAGCAGCCAACCCTTAGGGGGTTTCGGTTCATGGGCTGAAGCTTTCTTT. This encodes CASSQPLGGFGSWAEAFF.

The chain links TRBV7-6 to TRBJ1-5; perhaps TRBD1 as D (6 bases). V lost 6 bases and J lost 7, with 19 bases in between. This CDR3 comprises 15 residues. Per the germline V gene, CDR1 is SGHVS and CDR2 is FNYEAQ. The chain's CDR3 is CASSSGQGGGQPQHF. In DNA, the CDR3 is TGTGCCAGCAGTTCCGGGCAGGGCGGGGGCCAGCCCCAGCATTTT.

Only a few counts were recorded for this clone. Other DNA sequences in this specimen translate into the identical CDR3. The V call is TRBV10-2, the J call TRBJ2-3; no reliable D call. The CDR3 is 11 amino acids. In germline, CDR1 is WSHSY, CDR2 SAAADI. The V and J ends lost 2 bases and 5 bases respectively, with 2 bases between them. The CDR3 loop is CASSEGDTQYF. In nucleotides, the CDR3 is TGCGCCAGCAGTGAGGGAGATACGCAGTATTTT.